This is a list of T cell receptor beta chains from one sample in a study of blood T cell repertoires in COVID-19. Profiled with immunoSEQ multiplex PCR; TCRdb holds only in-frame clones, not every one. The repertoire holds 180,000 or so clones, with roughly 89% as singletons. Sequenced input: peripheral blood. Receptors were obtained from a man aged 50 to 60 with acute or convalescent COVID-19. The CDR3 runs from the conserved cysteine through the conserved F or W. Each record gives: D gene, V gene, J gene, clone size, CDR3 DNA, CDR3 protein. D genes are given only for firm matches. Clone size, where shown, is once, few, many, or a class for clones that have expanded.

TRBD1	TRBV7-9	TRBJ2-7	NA	TGTGCCAGCAGCTCCCGACAGGGCACGGGTCCATACGAGCAGTACTTC	CASSSRQGTGPYEQYF
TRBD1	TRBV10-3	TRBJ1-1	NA	TGTGCCATCAGTGAGGGCCAGGGGGACACTGAAGCTTTCTTT	CAISEGQGDTEAFF
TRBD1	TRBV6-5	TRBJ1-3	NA	TGTGCCAGCAGCGGGGACAGGAGAAACACCATATATTTT	CASSGDRRNTIYF
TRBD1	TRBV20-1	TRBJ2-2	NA	TGCAGTGCTAGTTCGGGACAGCTTAACACCGGGGAGCTGTTTTTT	CSASSGQLNTGELFF
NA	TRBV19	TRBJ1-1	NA	TGTGCCAGTAGTGGGAGCACTGAAGCTTTCTTT	CASSGSTEAFF
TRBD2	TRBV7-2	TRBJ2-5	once	TGTGCCAGCAGCCTCATAGCGGGGGTAGAGACCCAGTACTTC	CASSLIAGVETQYF
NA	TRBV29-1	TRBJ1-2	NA	TGCAGCGTTGAGGGTAGGGGCGGCTACACCTTC	CSVEGRGGYTF
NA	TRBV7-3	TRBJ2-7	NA	TGTGCCAGCAGCTTAGCCGGGGGAGGAGGCGAGCAGTACTTC	CASSLAGGGGEQYF
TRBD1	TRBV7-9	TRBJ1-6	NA	TGTGCCAGCAGCTTCGGGGACAGATATAATTCACCCCTCCACTTT	CASSFGDRYNSPLHF
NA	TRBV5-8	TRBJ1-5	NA	TGTGCCAGCAGCCAGGGGTTTAATCAGCCCCAGCATTTT	CASSQGFNQPQHF
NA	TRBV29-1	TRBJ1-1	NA	TGCAGCGTGCGGGACTCTCCTGAAGCTTTCTTT	CSVRDSPEAFF
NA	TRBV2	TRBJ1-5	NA	TGTGCCAGCAGACCACCGGTGGGGCATCAGCCCCAGCATTTT	CASRPPVGHQPQHF
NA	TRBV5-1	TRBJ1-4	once	TGCGCCAGCAGCTTAGGAGCAACTAATGAAAAACTGTTTTTT	CASSLGATNEKLFF
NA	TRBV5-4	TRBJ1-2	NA	TGTGCCAGCAGCGGGGTCGGGACAAAGTATGGCTACACCTTC	CASSGVGTKYGYTF
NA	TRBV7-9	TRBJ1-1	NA	TGTGCCAGCAGATCAGGGGCATTCACTGAAGCTTTCTTT	CASRSGAFTEAFF
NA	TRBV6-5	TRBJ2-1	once	TGTGCCAGCAGTTCCCGACTCTCGACTTACAATGAGCAGTTCTTC	CASSSRLSTYNEQFF
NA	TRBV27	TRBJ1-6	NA	TGTGCCAGCAGTTTATCGGGACACTCCTATAATTCACCCCTCCACTTT	CASSLSGHSYNSPLHF
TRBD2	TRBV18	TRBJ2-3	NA	TGTGCCAGCTCACCACAAAGCGGGAGGCCTGCAGATACGCAGTATTTT	CASSPQSGRPADTQYF
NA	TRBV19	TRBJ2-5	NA	TGTGCCAGTAGTCCCCGGACATTATCAGAGACCCAGTACTTC	CASSPRTLSETQYF
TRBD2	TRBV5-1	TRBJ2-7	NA	TGCGCCAGCAGCCCGAGGACTAGCGGGAGTCCCTCCTACGAGCAGTACTTC	CASSPRTSGSPSYEQYF
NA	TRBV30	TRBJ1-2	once	TGTGCCTGGAGTTCGCAGTCCTTAGGAGTCTTC	CAWSSQSLGVF
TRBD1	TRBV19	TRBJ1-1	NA	TGTGCCAGTAGGCAAGGGACAGGGAGGAACACTGAAGCTTTCTTT	CASRQGTGRNTEAFF
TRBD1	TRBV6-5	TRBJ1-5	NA	TGTGCCAGCAGCTACCGACAGGGTTATCAGCCCCAGCATTTT	CASSYRQGYQPQHF
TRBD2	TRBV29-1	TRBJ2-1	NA	TGCAGCGTTGAAGGCCTAGCGGGAGCGGGTTCGAATGAGCAGTTCTTC	CSVEGLAGAGSNEQFF
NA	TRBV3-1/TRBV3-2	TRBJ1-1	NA	TGTGCCAGCAGCCAACTTATCGGGGTGAACACTGAAGCTTTCTTT	CASSQLIGVNTEAFF
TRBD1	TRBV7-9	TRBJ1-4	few	TGTGCCAGCAGCATACAGGGGACACAACCTCTAGGGGAAAAACTGTTTTTT	CASSIQGTQPLGEKLFF
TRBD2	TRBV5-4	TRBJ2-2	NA	TGTGCCAGCAGCTTGGCGGGGGGGAACACCGGGGAGCTGTTTTTT	CASSLAGGNTGELFF
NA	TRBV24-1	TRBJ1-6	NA	TGTGCCACCAACATCCCAGATAATTCACCCCTCCACTTT	CATNIPDNSPLHF
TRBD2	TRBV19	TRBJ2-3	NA	TGTGCCAGTGCGCGGGGGGAATTAGATACGCAGTATTTT	CASARGELDTQYF
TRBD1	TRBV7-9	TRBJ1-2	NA	TGTGCCAGCACCTCTTGGGGACAGAACTCCTACACCTTC	CASTSWGQNSYTF
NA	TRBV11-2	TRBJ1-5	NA	TGTGCCAGCAGCCCGGGGGGTCTTCTCAATCAGCCCCAGCATTTT	CASSPGGLLNQPQHF
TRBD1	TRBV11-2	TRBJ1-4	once	TGTGCCAGCAGCTTGAAGGGGGCTACTAATGAAAAACTGTTTTTT	CASSLKGATNEKLFF
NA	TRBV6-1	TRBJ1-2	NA	TGTGCCAGCAGTGAACCCTGGGGCCTCGCGGATGGCTACACCTTC	CASSEPWGLADGYTF
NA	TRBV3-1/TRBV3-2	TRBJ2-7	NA	TGTGCCAGCAGCTTGGACTGGAGCTCCTACGAGCAGTACTTC	CASSLDWSSYEQYF
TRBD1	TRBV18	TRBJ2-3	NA	TGTGCCAGCTCAGCCCGACAGGGGGCTGGAGATACGCAGTATTTT	CASSARQGAGDTQYF
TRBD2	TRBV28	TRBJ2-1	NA	TGTGCCAGCAGTTTAGCGGGAGGGCAGAATGAGCAGTTCTTC	CASSLAGGQNEQFF
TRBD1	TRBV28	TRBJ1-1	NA	TGTGCCAGCAGCGAAATAGGGACAGTGAACACTGAAGCTTTCTTT	CASSEIGTVNTEAFF
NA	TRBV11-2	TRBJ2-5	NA	TGTGCCAGCAGCTTAGGAGTCGGGGGACAAGAGACCCAGTACTTC	CASSLGVGGQETQYF
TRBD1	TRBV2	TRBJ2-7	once	TGTGCCAGTCAGACAGGGCCCGAGCAGTACTTC	CASQTGPEQYF
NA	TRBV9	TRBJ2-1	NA	TGTGCCAGCAGCGTAGGAGATTGGACAGAGCAGTTCTTC	CASSVGDWTEQFF
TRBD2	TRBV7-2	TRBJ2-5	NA	TGTGCCAGCAGCTTCGAACGGGCGGGAGCAGGAGAGACCCAGTACTTC	CASSFERAGAGETQYF
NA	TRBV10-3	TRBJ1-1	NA	TGTGCCATCAGCCTACAGGGCATGGGTGCCACTACTGAAGCTTTCTTT	CAISLQGMGATTEAFF
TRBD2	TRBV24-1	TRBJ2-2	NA	TGTGCCACCAGTGATTCGGGACTAGCCGACACCGGGGAGCTGTTTTTT	CATSDSGLADTGELFF
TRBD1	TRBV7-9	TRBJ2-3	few	TGTGCCAGCAGCTTACCCTCGACAGGGGGCTTGTCAGATACGCAGTATTTT	CASSLPSTGGLSDTQYF
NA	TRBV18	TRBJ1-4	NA	TGTGCCAGCTCCACGCAGGGCCGCAGGGAAAAACTGTTTTTT	CASSTQGRREKLFF
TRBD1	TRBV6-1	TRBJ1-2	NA	TGTGCCAGCAGTGACCGGGACAGGGGAGTTGGCTACACCTTC	CASSDRDRGVGYTF
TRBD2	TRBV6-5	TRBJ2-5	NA	TGTGCCAGCAGTTACGGACCTTCGGGGGGGCAAGAGACCCAGTACTTC	CASSYGPSGGQETQYF
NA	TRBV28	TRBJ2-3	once	TGTGCCAGCGAGTCGGAACAGCGCACAGATACGCAGTATTTT	CASESEQRTDTQYF
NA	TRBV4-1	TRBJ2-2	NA	TGCGCCAGCAGCCTCCGGGACTTGAACACCGGGGAGCTGTTTTTT	CASSLRDLNTGELFF
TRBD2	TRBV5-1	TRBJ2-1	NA	TGCGCCAGCAGTCGTACTTTTGAGACTAGCGGCCCCAATGAGCAGTTCTTC	CASSRTFETSGPNEQFF
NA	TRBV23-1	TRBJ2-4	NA	TGCGCCAGCAGTCAATCGACCGGGGGGCTAAAAAACATTCAGTACTTC	CASSQSTGGLKNIQYF
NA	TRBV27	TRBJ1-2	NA	TGTGCCAGCAGTTTATCGGCAGGGGTTCTTGGCTACACCTTC	CASSLSAGVLGYTF
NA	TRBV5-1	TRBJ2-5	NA	TGCGCCAGCCGCTCCGGGACTCCACAAGAGACCCAGTACTTC	CASRSGTPQETQYF
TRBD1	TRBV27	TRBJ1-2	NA	TGTGCCAGCAGTCCTGGGACAGGGGGCGTCTATGGCTACACCTTC	CASSPGTGGVYGYTF
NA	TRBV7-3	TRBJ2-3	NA	TGTGCCAGCAGCCTCCTCTCGATATCGCAGGGAGATACGCAGTATTTT	CASSLLSISQGDTQYF